Below, 3 T cell receptor beta chains from the same sample are listed, as sequenced in a study of cytotoxic CD8 clonotypes in ibrutinib-treated CLL. Data came from immunoSEQ multiplex PCR; TCRdb stores just in-frame clones and leaves some out. The sample records 270,000 or so clones, 60% to 80% being singletons. The material was PBMCs, obtained at disease progression, from a patient treated with ibrutinib. The origin of the receptors is a human donor with chronic lymphocytic leukemia.

This chain's CDR3 is CASSLAIVSGREETQYF. The CDR3 DNA is TGTGCCAGCAGCTTAGCGATAGTCAGCGGGAGGGAAGAGACCCAGTACTTC. The rearrangement uses TRBV7-6 and TRBJ2-5; 10 nucleotides align to TRBD2. Germline V gene lookup returns CDR1 SGHVS and CDR2 FNYEAQ. This CDR3 is 17 amino acids long. After removal of 0 bases from V and 3 bases from J, the junction contained 7 bases not matched to a gene.

The chain links TRBV5-1 to TRBJ2-3; D gene unclear. CDR1 is SGHRS and CDR2 is YFSETQ in the germline V gene. Trimming pared 1 base from V and 1 base from J, leaving 10 bases between. CDR3 length: 15 amino acids. Here the CDR3 reads CASSLQALRTDTQYF. The CDR3 DNA sequence: TGCGCCAGCAGCTTGCAAGCACTACGCACAGATACGCAGTATTTT.

The rearrangement links TRBV5-1 to TRBJ1-2, with 8 bases identical to TRBD1. After removal of 4 bases from V and 4 bases from J, the junction contained 9 bases not matched to a gene. The CDR3 has 15 residues. CDR1 is SGHRS, CDR2 YFSETQ, per germline. The CDR3 sequence: CASSGRTGSTYGYTF. CDR3 bases: TGCGCCAGCAGCGGAAGGACAGGGTCAACCTATGGCTACACCTTC.